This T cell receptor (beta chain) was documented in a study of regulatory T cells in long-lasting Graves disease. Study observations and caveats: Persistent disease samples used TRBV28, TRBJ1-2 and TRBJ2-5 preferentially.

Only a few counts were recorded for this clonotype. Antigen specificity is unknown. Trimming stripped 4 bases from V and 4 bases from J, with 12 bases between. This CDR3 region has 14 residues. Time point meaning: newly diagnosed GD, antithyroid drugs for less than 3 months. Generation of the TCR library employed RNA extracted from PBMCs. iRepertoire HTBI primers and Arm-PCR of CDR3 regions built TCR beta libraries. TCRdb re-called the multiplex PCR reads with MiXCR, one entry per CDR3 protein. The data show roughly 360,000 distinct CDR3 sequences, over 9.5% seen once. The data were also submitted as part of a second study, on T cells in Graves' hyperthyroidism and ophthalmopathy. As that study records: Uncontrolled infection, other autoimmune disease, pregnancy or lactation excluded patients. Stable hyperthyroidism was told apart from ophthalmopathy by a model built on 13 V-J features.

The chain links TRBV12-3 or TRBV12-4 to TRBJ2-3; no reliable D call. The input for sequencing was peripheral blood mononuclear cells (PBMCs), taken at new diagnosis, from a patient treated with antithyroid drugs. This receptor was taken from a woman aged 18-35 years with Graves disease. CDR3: CASSYGSYSDTQYF. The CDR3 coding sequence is TGTGCCAGCAGTTACGGTTCGTATTCAGATACGCAGTATTTT.